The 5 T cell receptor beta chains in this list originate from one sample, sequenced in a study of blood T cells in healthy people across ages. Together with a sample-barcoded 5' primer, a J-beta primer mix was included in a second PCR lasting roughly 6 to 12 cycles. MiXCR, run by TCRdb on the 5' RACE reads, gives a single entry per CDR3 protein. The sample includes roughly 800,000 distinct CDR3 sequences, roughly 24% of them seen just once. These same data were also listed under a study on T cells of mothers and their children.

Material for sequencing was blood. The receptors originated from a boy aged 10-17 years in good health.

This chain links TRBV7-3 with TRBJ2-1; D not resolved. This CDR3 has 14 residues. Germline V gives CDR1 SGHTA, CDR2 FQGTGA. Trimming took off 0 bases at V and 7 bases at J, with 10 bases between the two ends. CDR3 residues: CASSLTPPFNEQFF. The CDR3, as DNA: TGTGCCAGCAGCTTAACGCCTCCCTTTAATGAGCAGTTCTTC.

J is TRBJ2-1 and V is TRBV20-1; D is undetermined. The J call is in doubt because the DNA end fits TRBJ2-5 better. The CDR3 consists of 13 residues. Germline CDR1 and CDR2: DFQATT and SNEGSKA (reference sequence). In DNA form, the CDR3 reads TGCAGTGCTAGGATGGCCTTGGTGGAGACCCAGTACTTC. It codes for CSARMALVETQYF.

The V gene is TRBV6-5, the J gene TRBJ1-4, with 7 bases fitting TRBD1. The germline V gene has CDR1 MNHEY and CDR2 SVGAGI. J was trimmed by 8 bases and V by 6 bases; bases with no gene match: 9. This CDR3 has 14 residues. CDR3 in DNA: TGTGCCAGCAGAGACAGGGAGACAGGGGAAAAACTGTTTTTT. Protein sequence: CASRDRETGEKLFF.

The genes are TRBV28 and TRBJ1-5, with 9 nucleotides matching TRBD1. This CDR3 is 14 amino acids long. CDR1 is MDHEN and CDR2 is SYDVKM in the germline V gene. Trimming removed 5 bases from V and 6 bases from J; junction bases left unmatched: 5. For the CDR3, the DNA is TGTGCCAGCAGTCCAGGGACAGGGATTCAGCCCCAGCATTTT. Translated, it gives CASSPGTGIQPQHF.

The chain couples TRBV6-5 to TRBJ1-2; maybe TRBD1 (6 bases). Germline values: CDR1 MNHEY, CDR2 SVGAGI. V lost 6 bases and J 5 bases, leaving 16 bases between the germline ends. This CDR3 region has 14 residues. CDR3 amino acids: CASRDPGGRYGYTF. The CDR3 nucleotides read TGTGCCAGCAGAGATCCGGGGGGCAGATATGGCTACACCTTC.